Presented here are 21 T cell receptor beta chains from one specimen sequenced in a study of T cells in Graves' hyperthyroidism and ophthalmopathy. Amplified regions were TCR beta CDR3 sequences from RNA transcripts. TCR CDR3 underwent first-round RT-PCR with the HTBI primer set. TCRdb ran MiXCR on the multiplex PCR reads and lists one entry per CDR3 protein. In the table there are roughly 800,000 distinct CDR3 sequences, more than 30% of which are singletons. Material for sequencing was blood. These receptors were obtained from a man between 18 and 29 years old with Graves' hyperthyroidism.

Many counts were recorded for this clonotype. The chain links TRBV15 to TRBJ1-4; the D gene is possibly TRBD1 (5 bases). V dropped 1 base and J dropped 5 bases, with 8 bases sitting between them. From germline, CDR1 is LNHNV and CDR2 YYDKDF (reference sequence). CDR3 length equals 14 residues. The CDR3 spells CATSRGRDNEKLFF. The CDR3 DNA is TGTGCCACCAGCAGAGGCCGGGACAATGAAAAACTGTTTTTT.

This chain connects TRBV7-9 to TRBJ1-6; 9 bases map to TRBD1. With 5 bases clipped from V and 9 bases from J, the junction kept 5 bases outside the gene matches. This CDR3 contains 14 residues. Germline loops: CDR1 SEHNR, CDR2 FQNEAQ (reference sequence). The CDR3 sequence: CASSEDRGISPLHF. The CDR3 DNA reads as TGTGCCAGCAGCGAGGACAGGGGAATTTCACCCCTCCACTTT. The full variable domain, in which reference TRBV7-9 and TRBJ1-6 provide the parts outside the CDR3, is DTGVSQNPRHKITKRGQNVTFRCDPISEHNRLYWYRQTLGQGPEFLTYFQNEAQLEKSRLLSDRFSAERPKGSFSTLEIQRTEQGDSAMYLCASSEDRGISPLHFGNGTRLTVT.

In the case of this clonotype: At one end the junction does not follow the germline gene, possibly because of a read error. The chain employs TRBV7-7 and TRBJ2-2, with a weak D call TRBD2 (6 bases). CDR1 and CDR2 from the germline V gene are SSHAT and FNYEAQ (reference sequence). This CDR3 has 16 amino acids. CDR3: CASSPVWDSPTGELFF. CDR3 in DNA: TGTGCTAGCAGCCCAGTTTGGGACTCACCCACCGGGGAGCTGTTTTTT.

This clonotype was observed a handful of times. The chain couples TRBV7-7 to TRBJ2-5, with 8 bases aligning to TRBD1. Germline V lookup: CDR1 SSHAT, CDR2 FNYEAQ (reference sequence). With V trimmed by 5 bases and J by 2 bases, 10 bases remained unmatched. This CDR3 spans 16 amino acids. This chain's CDR3 is CASSPPRTGRQETQYF. Written as DNA, the CDR3 is TGTGCCAGCAGCCCTCCCAGGACAGGGCGGCAAGAGACCCAGTACTTC.

At least ten counts were recorded for this clonotype. The V gene is TRBV2, the J gene TRBJ2-2; unclear D gene. V was cut by 6 bases and J by 1 base, with 12 bases left in between. Germline V lookup: CDR1 SNHLY, CDR2 FYNNEI. The CDR3 runs 15 residues. DNA of the CDR3: TGTGCCAGCAGGGAATCGACCGTGAACACCGGGGAGCTGTTTTTT. It encodes CASRESTVNTGELFF.

This chain links TRBV9 with TRBJ2-5; D possibly matches TRBD1 or TRBD2 (5 bases each). V shed 7 bases and J shed 3 bases, with 13 bases lying between them. The germline gives CDR1 SGDLS, CDR2 YYNGEE. This CDR3 region has 13 residues. Here the CDR3 reads CASSLRDEETQYF. The DNA for the CDR3 is TGTGCCAGCTCCCTACGGGACGAAGAGACCCAGTACTTC.

CDR3 nucleotide sequence: TGTGCCAGCAGCTTGGTAACATCTCTTGAAGCTTTCTTT. This gives the protein CASSLVTSLEAFF. The chain links TRBV7-9 to TRBJ1-1; D gene uncertain. The CDR3 is made up of 13 amino acids. The V end lost 3 bases, the J end lost 7 bases, and 12 bases lay between the germline ends. Germline V CDR1 and CDR2: SEHNR, FQNEAQ (reference sequence).

This sequence joins TRBV7-8 and TRBJ2-5, with D perhaps being TRBD1 or TRBD2 (6 bases each). The germline gives CDR1 SGHVS, CDR2 FQNEAQ. The V and J ends lost 5 bases and 7 bases respectively, with 17 bases between them. This CDR3 is 14 amino acids long. The CDR3 bases are TGTGCCAGCAGCCCCCCGGGGAAGGGGGGGACCCAGTACTTC. Translated, it gives CASSPPGKGGTQYF.

A single count supports this clonotype. The V gene is TRBV29-1, the J gene TRBJ2-7, with 8 bases aligning to TRBD1. Germline values: CDR1 SQVTM, CDR2 ANQGSEA. V gave up 2 bases and J gave up 5 bases; unmatched junction bases: 11. The CDR3 is made up of 15 amino acids. This CDR3 reads CSVERHPDRADEQYF. The CDR3 nucleotides are TGCAGCGTTGAAAGACACCCGGACAGGGCCGACGAGCAGTACTTC.

V gene TRBV6-5 combines with J gene TRBJ1-5; 10 positions agree with TRBD1. This CDR3 has 17 residues. Per germline, CDR1 MNHEY and CDR2 SVGAGI. J lost 2 bases, V lost 0 bases, and 4 bases had no gene match. CDR3 sequence reads: CASSYSVGQGGNQPQHF. CDR3 sequence (DNA): TGTGCCAGCAGTTACTCGGTCGGACAGGGGGGCAATCAGCCCCAGCATTTT.

This clonotype was seen ten or more times. The chain employs TRBV7-9 and TRBJ1-2; 7 positions match TRBD1. Per germline, CDR1 SEHNR and CDR2 FQNEAQ (reference sequence). The J segment lost 5 bases and the V segment lost 5 bases, leaving 14 bases of the junction unmatched. The CDR3 runs to 16 residues. CDR3 sequence: CASSHGQDPLSYGYTF. CDR3 nucleotide sequence: TGTGCCAGCAGCCACGGACAGGACCCGCTCTCTTATGGCTACACCTTC.

Many counts were recorded for this clonotype. The chain carries TRBV19 and TRBJ1-4, with D maybe TRBD1 (5 bases). The germline CDR1 and CDR2 sequences are LNHDA and SQIVND (reference sequence). The CDR3 is 14 amino acids. Between the trimmed V and J ends, which lost 5 bases and 7 bases, there was a span of 14 bases. The CDR3 here is CASSPAARGEKLFF. DNA of the CDR3: TGTGCCAGTAGTCCGGCGGCTAGGGGTGAAAAACTGTTTTTT. The variable domain in full, with the rest retrieved from reference TRBV19 and TRBJ1-4, is DGGITQSPKYLFRKEGQNVTLSCEQNLNHDAMYWYRQDPGQGLRLIYYSQIVNDFQKGDIAEGYSVSREKKESFPLTVTSAQKNPTAFYLCASSPAARGEKLFFGSGTQLSVL.

This clonotype appeared many times. This rearrangement joins TRBV20-1 to TRBJ2-7; TRBD1 matches 9 bases. The CDR3 is 13 amino acids. Per the germline V gene, CDR1 is DFQATT and CDR2 is SNEGSKA (reference sequence). The V gene end was trimmed by 3 bases and the J gene end by 5 bases; junction bases not matched to a gene: 5. In nucleotides, the CDR3 is TGCAGTGCTAGGGGACAGGGCGGGCACGAGCAGTACTTC. Translated, it gives CSARGQGGHEQYF.

The DNA for the CDR3 is TGTGCCAGCAGCGGGTGGGGTAGCCAAGAGACCCAGTACTTC. Translated: CASSGWGSQETQYF. The chain carries TRBV12-3 or TRBV12-4 and TRBJ2-5; no reliable D call. V was shortened by 6 bases and J by 1 base, with 12 bases between the two germline ends. This CDR3 is built from 14 residues.

The sample holds many counts of this clonotype. This chain uses TRBV7-9 with TRBJ1-2; D is possibly TRBD1 (6 bases). Germline V gives CDR1 SEHNR, CDR2 FQNEAQ (reference sequence). V lost 5 bases and J 10 bases, leaving 14 bases between the germline ends. The CDR3 has 12 amino acids. DNA of the CDR3: TGTGCCAGCAGCCCTGCGGACAGTCTCTACACCTTC. It codes for CASSPADSLYTF.

This chain connects TRBV12-3 or TRBV12-4 to TRBJ1-1; D uncertain. There are 16 residues in the CDR3. Between the trimmed V and J ends, which lost 6 bases and 2 bases, there was a span of 19 bases. The CDR3 DNA sequence: TGTGCCAGCAGCCCGTTCCAATTGGGCACTAACACTGAAGCTTTCTTT. Protein product: CASSPFQLGTNTEAFF.

Points on this clonotype: Being one base from a much bigger clone, this may be a read error. CDR3 region: CASSSWTGPWRTQHF. The CDR3 DNA sequence: TGTGCCAGTAGTTCATGGACAGGGCCGTGGAGGACCCAGCATTTT. This chain joins TRBV19 and TRBJ1-5; TRBD1 agrees at 8 bases. V dropped 5 bases and J dropped 11; count of bases not matched to a gene: 14. The length of the CDR3 is 15 residues. Germline CDR1 LNHDA, CDR2 SQIVND (reference sequence).

This clonotype was found many times. The gene calls are TRBV24-1 and TRBJ2-7; TRBD1 matches 9 bases. The CDR3 extends over 15 amino acids. CDR1 is KGHDR, CDR2 SFDVKD, per germline. The trim removed 10 bases at V and 2 bases at J, leaving 11 bases unmatched. The CDR3 protein is CATEGRDRDAYEQYF. The CDR3 region has the DNA TGTGCCACAGAGGGAAGGGACAGGGACGCCTACGAGCAGTACTTC.

The chain uses TRBV2 and TRBJ2-2, with no clear D. The CDR3 has 13 amino acids. The germline gives CDR1 SNHLY, CDR2 FYNNEI. Trimming stripped 4 bases from V and 5 bases from J, with 8 bases between. The CDR3 coding sequence is TGTGCCAGCAGTGTGCACACGACCGGGGAGCTGTTTTTT. Translating it yields CASSVHTTGELFF.

A note on this clonotype: One junction end does not reproduce the germline sequence, and a read error may be involved. The chain recombines TRBV10-3 with TRBJ1-1, with D unclear. CDR1 and CDR2 from the germline V gene are ENHRY and SYGVKD. CDR3 size: 13 residues. CDR3 amino acids: CASSLYGFTEAFF. DNA of the CDR3: TGTGCCAGCAGTTTATATGGGTTCACTGAAGCTTTCTTT.

This clonotype was counted a few times. In DNA form, the CDR3 reads TGCAGTGCTAGCCAGGGACTAGCGGGAGGCGAGCAGTACTTC. Its translation: CSASQGLAGGEQYF. The chain joins TRBV20-1 to TRBJ2-7, with 15 bases identical to TRBD2. J was trimmed by 6 bases and V by 3 bases; bases with no gene match: 3. The CDR3 totals 14 residues. Germline V CDR1 and CDR2: DFQATT, SNEGSKA (reference sequence).